These 24 T cell receptor beta chains originate from one sample sequenced in a study of cytomegalovirus exposure and HLA in healthy donors. The protocol was immunoSEQ multiplex PCR, while the TCRdb copy is restricted to in-frame clones and leaves out a portion. The sample has hundreds of thousands of clones; over 80% are singletons. The material sequenced was PBMCs. The source of these receptors is a young woman in good health and CMV-seronegative.

This clone was recorded a few times. The chain uses TRBV30 and TRBJ1-2, with D possibly matching TRBD1 (6 bases). Germline V gene data show CDR1 as GTSNPN and CDR2 as SVGIG (reference sequence). Trimming removed 6 bases from V and 4 bases from J, with 24 bases in between. CDR3 size: 16 residues. CDR3 DNA sequence: TGTGCCTGTTCCCCACCGGCGGGCAGGGGAGCCTATGGCTACACCTTC. It translates to CACSPPAGRGAYGYTF.

V usage is TRBV27 and J usage is TRBJ2-1; the match to TRBD2 covers 8 bases. Trimming took 0 bases from V and 8 from J; bases not matched to a gene: 6. The CDR3 has 15 residues. The germline gives CDR1 MNHEY, CDR2 SMNVEV (reference sequence). In DNA form, the CDR3 reads TGTGCCAGCAGTTTATCCAGCGGGAGTCTCGATGAGCAGTTCTTC. It specifies CASSLSSGSLDEQFF.

The chain has TRBV29-1 and TRBJ2-1; the D gene is possibly TRBD1 (5 bases). There are 14 residues in the CDR3. Germline CDR1 and CDR2: SQVTM and ANQGSEA. V was pared by 7 bases and J by 7 bases, with 20 bases between. CDR3 DNA: TGCAGCGCGACCAGGGTAGTGGGTTCGAATGAGCAGTTCTTC. It is translated as CSATRVVGSNEQFF.

V and J are TRBV4-2 and TRBJ2-7; TRBD2 matches at 9 bases. Germline V gene data show CDR1 as LGHNA and CDR2 as YNFKEQ. The trim removed 4 bases at V and 1 base at J, leaving 14 bases unmatched. There are 18 residues in the CDR3. The chain's CDR3 is CASSPRGDSGSPSYEQYF. CDR3 DNA: TGTGCCAGCAGCCCCAGGGGGGATAGCGGGAGCCCGTCCTACGAGCAGTACTTC.

The CDR3 nucleotides are TGCAGCGTTGCGAGAACCGGGGAGCTGTTTTTT. Protein: CSVARTGELFF. The chain employs TRBV29-1 and TRBJ2-2; unclear D gene. The V gene's germline CDR1 is SQVTM and CDR2 ANQGSEA. Trimming took 4 bases from V and 5 from J, leaving 5 bases between them. The CDR3 spans 11 residues.

This CDR3 is CASSQFSQPQHF. DNA for the CDR3: TGTGCCAGCTCCCAGTTTAGTCAGCCCCAGCATTTT. The chain carries TRBV7-2 and TRBJ1-5; the D is unclear. CDR3 length equals 12 residues. Germline CDR1 and CDR2: SGHTA and FQGNSA. The V and J ends lost 8 bases and 6 bases respectively, with 11 bases between them.

This chain connects TRBV11-2 to TRBJ1-2, with 12 bases matching TRBD1. This CDR3 comprises 17 residues. V dropped 1 base and J dropped 5; count of bases not matched to a gene: 8. Germline V gene sequence: CDR1 SGHAT, CDR2 FQNNGV. The CDR3 bases are TGTGCCAGCAGCTTAGCCCCGGGACAGGGGGCGAGGTATGGCTACACCTTC. Encoded protein: CASSLAPGQGARYGYTF.

The chain links TRBV6-1 to TRBJ2-7, with 8 nucleotides matching TRBD1. CDR3 size: 14 residues. CDR1 and CDR2 from the germline V gene are MNHNS and SASEGT. V shed 4 bases and J 4 bases; nucleotides not matched to a gene: 6. The CDR3 nucleotides read TGTGCCAGCAGTGGTGGACAGGGACCTTACGAGCAGTACTTC. It translates to CASSGGQGPYEQYF.

The chain carries TRBV27 and TRBJ1-4; D is unresolved. V was pared by 4 bases and J by 0 bases, with 9 bases between. This CDR3 has 15 amino acids. Germline V gives CDR1 MNHEY, CDR2 SMNVEV (reference sequence). The CDR3 loop reads CASSSGLATNEKLFF. CDR3 nucleotide sequence: TGTGCCAGCAGTTCCGGTTTGGCAACTAATGAAAAACTGTTTTTT.

V is TRBV27 and J is TRBJ2-1; 8 bases map to TRBD2. This CDR3 is built from 15 residues. With V trimmed by 3 bases and J by 0 bases, 1 base remained unmatched. Germline CDR1 MNHEY, CDR2 SMNVEV (reference sequence). As DNA, the CDR3 is TGTGCCAGCAGTTTGCTAGCGGGCTCCTACAATGAGCAGTTCTTC. This codes for CASSLLAGSYNEQFF.

The rearrangement joins TRBV2 to TRBJ1-1; D unresolved. Germline CDR1 is SNHLY and CDR2 is FYNNEI. The CDR3 has 13 residues. V gave up 6 bases and J gave up 0 bases, with 8 bases separating them. The CDR3 spells CASRDTMNTEAFF. CDR3 sequence (DNA): TGTGCCAGCAGAGACACCATGAACACTGAAGCTTTCTTT. The whole variable domain, remainder taken from reference TRBV2 and TRBJ1-1, is EPEVTQTPSHQVTQMGQEVILRCVPISNHLYFYWYRQILGQKVEFLVSFYNNEISEKSEIFDDQFSVERPDGSNFTLKIRSTKLEDSAMYFCASRDTMNTEAFFGQGTRLTVV.

The chain links TRBV29-1 to TRBJ1-2; no clear D gene. CDR1 is SQVTM and CDR2 is ANQGSEA in the germline V gene. The V and J ends lost 1 base and 8 bases respectively, with 11 bases between them. CDR3 size: 12 residues. CDR3 amino acids: CSVEVAGWGYTF. The CDR3 DNA follows: TGCAGCGTTGAAGTCGCCGGGTGGGGCTACACCTTC.

V usage is TRBV2 and J usage is TRBJ1-1; D is ambiguous. In germline, CDR1 is SNHLY, CDR2 FYNNEI. CDR3 length equals 13 residues. Trimming took 3 bases from V and 1 from J, leaving 6 bases between them. The CDR3 DNA reads as TGTGCCAGCAGTGAGGACGGGAACACTGAAGCTTTCTTT. Its translation: CASSEDGNTEAFF.

This sequence joins TRBV28 and TRBJ2-7; 11 bases agree with TRBD2. The junction had 10 bases not matched to a gene; V was cut back by 6 bases and J by 3 bases. From germline, CDR1 is MDHEN and CDR2 SYDVKM. The CDR3 loop spans 16 amino acids. CDR3 sequence: CASSNWRLAGGYEQYF. For the CDR3, the DNA is TGTGCCAGCAGCAATTGGAGGCTAGCGGGAGGCTACGAGCAGTACTTC.

This clone was recorded a few times. CDR3 region: CASSREGYTEAFF. CDR3 bases: TGTGCCAGCAGCCGGGAGGGTTACACTGAAGCTTTCTTT. The rearrangement links TRBV14 to TRBJ1-1; the D is unclear. Germline V gene lookup returns CDR1 SGHDN and CDR2 FVKESK. Trimming left V 4 bases short and J 3 bases short, with 9 bases between. The CDR3 is 13 amino acids.

The chain has TRBV4-1 and TRBJ2-7; D may be TRBD1 (5 bases). CDR3 length equals 15 residues. Trimming left V 0 bases short and J 5 bases short, with 14 bases between. Germline V CDR1 and CDR2: MGHRA, YSYEKL. The CDR3: CASSQEGALGDEQYF. CDR3 bases: TGCGCCAGCAGCCAAGAAGGGGCCCTAGGGGACGAGCAGTACTTC.

In DNA, the CDR3 is TGTGCCAGCAGTTACTCGAGGCGCGGCTCCCAGCATTTT. Translated: CASSYSRRGSQHF. This chain connects TRBV6-5 to TRBJ1-5; no definite D call. Per the germline V gene, CDR1 is MNHEY and CDR2 is SVGAGI. The CDR3 totals 13 residues. Trimming left V 0 bases short and J 11 bases short, with 11 bases between.

This sequence joins TRBV2 and TRBJ1-3; 7 bases are a match to TRBD1. The V gene's germline CDR1 is SNHLY and CDR2 FYNNEI. The CDR3 is 15 residues long. The V and J ends lost 5 bases and 0 bases, in that order; junction bases with no gene match: 4. In DNA form, the CDR3 reads TGTGCCAGCAGTACAGGGGATTTCTCTGGAAACACCATATATTTT. This codes for CASSTGDFSGNTIYF.

V usage is TRBV5-1 and J usage is TRBJ1-4; 8 bases map to TRBD1. CDR3 length: 17 amino acids. Germline V gives CDR1 SGHRS, CDR2 YFSETQ. V lost 4 bases, J lost 2 bases, and 10 bases stayed unmatched. Here the CDR3 DNA reads TGCGCCAGCAGCCACGGGCAGGGGGCCGCCACTAATGAAAAACTGTTTTTT. It yields the protein CASSHGQGAATNEKLFF.

The genes are TRBV6-1 and TRBJ1-5; perhaps TRBD1 as D (5 bases). This CDR3 comprises 17 residues. Germline CDR1 reads MNHNS; CDR2 reads SASEGT. The V end was cut by 4 bases, the J end by 3 bases, with 19 bases between. Here the CDR3 DNA reads TGTGCCAGCAGTGGACCCCCGGGGAGGGGATTCAATCAGCCCCAGCATTTT. This encodes CASSGPPGRGFNQPQHF.

The gene calls are TRBV28 and TRBJ1-5; 7 bases agree with TRBD1. V was pared by 5 bases and J by 4 bases, with 5 bases of the junction left unmatched. The CDR3 spans 14 residues. Germline CDR1 reads MDHEN; CDR2 reads SYDVKM. The CDR3 here is CASSNRGRNQPQHF. The CDR3 bases are TGTGCCAGCAGTAACAGGGGTAGGAATCAGCCCCAGCATTTT.

This chain connects TRBV5-5 to TRBJ1-3; possibly TRBD1 for D (5 bases). The V gene lost 3 bases and the J gene lost 6 bases, with 10 bases spanning the gap. Germline values: CDR1 SGHKS, CDR2 YYEKEE (reference sequence). There are 13 residues in the CDR3. For the CDR3, the DNA is TGTGCCAGCAGCTCCCCAGGGTCAAACACCATATATTTT. Translated, it gives CASSSPGSNTIYF.

This chain uses TRBV5-1 with TRBJ2-3; TRBD2 matches at 13 bases. V lost 4 bases and J lost 4; bases outside the gene matches: 9. Germline CDR1 SGHRS, CDR2 YFSETQ. This CDR3 is 17 amino acids long. This CDR3 reads CASSQRLAGGMADTQYF. CDR3 nucleotide sequence: TGCGCCAGCAGCCAGAGACTAGCGGGGGGAATGGCAGATACGCAGTATTTT.

CDR3 residues: CASSFRAGSRNEQFF. Here the CDR3 DNA reads TGTGCCAGCAGTTTTAGGGCAGGAAGTAGGAATGAGCAGTTCTTC. The rearrangement uses TRBV27 and TRBJ2-1; no firm D call. From germline, CDR1 is MNHEY and CDR2 SMNVEV (reference sequence). CDR3 size: 15 residues. The V and J ends lost 3 bases and 7 bases respectively, with 16 bases between them.